Presented here are 17 T cell receptor beta chains from one specimen sequenced in a study of human T cells and chemical hapten exposure. Noted time point: patch test 2, 6 weeks after DPC sensitization. Treatment noted: therapeutic diphenylcyclopropenone sensitization with weekly scalp DPC. MiXCR was run by TCRdb on the RACE reads, yielding one entry per CDR3 protein. The table lists some 350,000 distinct CDR3 sequences, more than 5% of them singletons. The material sequenced was whole blood, taken in connection with sensitization to the hapten diphenylcyclopropenone (DPC). The receptors originated from a woman under 30 with alopecia areata. Some clones in this sample may be carry-over from other donors' samples.

The chain recombines TRBV12-3 or TRBV12-4 with TRBJ2-3, with TRBD2 identical over 15 bases. This CDR3 has 18 amino acids. V shed 8 bases and J 0 bases; nucleotides not matched to a gene: 9. The CDR3 sequence: CASFGLAGGPGSTDTQYF. CDR3 DNA: TGTGCCAGCTTCGGACTAGCGGGGGGGCCAGGAAGCACAGATACGCAGTATTTT.

This clonotype was counted many times. In nucleotides, the CDR3 is TGTGCCAGCAGCTTAACCGGGACACTTAACACTGAAGCTTTCTTT. As protein: CASSLTGTLNTEAFF. The chain couples TRBV5-4 to TRBJ1-1; tentative D call: TRBD1 (6 bases). The V end was cut by 2 bases, the J end by 2 bases, with 13 bases between. The CDR3 covers 15 residues. The germline V gene has CDR1 SGHNT and CDR2 YYREEE (reference sequence).

In its sample, this clonotype was seen many times. This chain connects TRBV12-3 or TRBV12-4 to TRBJ1-5; D is perhaps TRBD1 (5 bases). This CDR3 contains 13 residues. Trimming pared 9 bases from V and 2 bases from J, leaving 11 bases between. The CDR3 sequence is CASLGEGNQPQHF. CDR3 in DNA: TGTGCCAGTCTGGGGGAAGGCAATCAGCCCCAGCATTTT.

J is TRBJ1-1 and V is TRBV6-6; D is uncertain. Per germline, CDR1 MNHNY and CDR2 SVGAGI (reference sequence). V lost 1 base and J 3 bases, leaving 6 bases between the germline ends. The CDR3 runs 13 residues. CDR3 region: CASSYFVDTEAFF. CDR3 DNA: TGTGCCAGCAGTTACTTCGTGGACACTGAAGCTTTCTTT.

V usage is TRBV6-5 and J usage is TRBJ2-5; 11 bases match TRBD2. Germline CDR1 reads MNHEY; CDR2 reads SVGAGI. The CDR3 covers 16 residues. V dropped 0 bases and J dropped 2; count of bases not matched to a gene: 2. In nucleotides, the CDR3 is TGTGCCAGCAGTTACTCCCTAGCGGGGGGTCAAGAGACCCAGTACTTC. It codes for CASSYSLAGGQETQYF.

This clonotype was recorded at least ten times. The chain uses TRBV7-2 and TRBJ2-3; D unresolved. Trimming pared 2 bases from V and 6 bases from J, leaving 6 bases between. The CDR3 extends over 12 amino acids. Germline V lookup: CDR1 SGHTA, CDR2 FQGNSA. The chain's CDR3 is CASSLYSDTQYF. The CDR3 DNA is TGTGCCAGCAGCTTATATTCTGATACGCAGTATTTT.

The gene calls are TRBV5-1 and TRBJ2-3; TRBD1 might be the D (5 bases). The germline V gene encodes CDR1 SGHRS and CDR2 YFSETQ. CDR3 length: 13 amino acids. V dropped 7 bases and J dropped 2 bases, with 11 bases sitting between them. The CDR3 loop is CASGAPTTDTQYF. The CDR3 DNA reads TGCGCCAGCGGGGCGCCGACCACAGATACGCAGTATTTT.

In its sample, this clonotype was seen a few times. The CDR3 loop is CASSWDRGDGYTF. The CDR3 DNA reads TGCGCCAGCAGCTGGGACAGGGGCGATGGCTACACCTTC. The chain joins TRBV5-1 to TRBJ1-2, with 10 positions matching TRBD1. Germline CDR1 SGHRS, CDR2 YFSETQ. The CDR3 spans 13 residues. V dropped 3 bases and J dropped 6; count of bases not matched to a gene: 2. The full variable domain, rest sourced from reference TRBV5-1 and TRBJ1-2, is KAGVTQTPRYLIKTRGQQVTLSCSPISGHRSVSWYQQTPGQGLQFLFEYFSETQRNKGNFPGRFSGRQFSNSRSEMNVSTLELGDSALYLCASSWDRGDGYTFGSGTRLTVV.

The rearrangement uses TRBV6-1 and TRBJ2-7, with D possibly being TRBD2 (6 bases). Trimming pared 1 base from V and 6 bases from J, leaving 10 bases between. CDR3 size: 13 residues. The germline CDR1 and CDR2 sequences are MNHNS and SASEGT. This chain's CDR3 is CASSEVRAGEQYF. In DNA, the CDR3 is TGTGCCAGCAGTGAAGTTCGAGCGGGCGAGCAGTACTTC.

This clonotype was recorded many times. The CDR3 loop is CASSGRVAGGISYNEQFF. CDR3 nucleotides: TGTGCCAGCAGTGGGCGAGTAGCGGGGGGGATATCGTACAATGAGCAGTTCTTC. The chain is built from TRBV6-1 and TRBJ2-1, with 11 bases fitting TRBD2. J was trimmed by 4 bases and V by 4 bases; bases with no gene match: 12. This CDR3 contains 18 residues. In germline, CDR1 is MNHNS, CDR2 SASEGT.

V and J are TRBV6-5 and TRBJ2-1, with D possibly matching TRBD2 (6 bases). The CDR3 sequence is 15 residues long. Looked up from germline, CDR1 is MNHEY and CDR2 is SVGAGI. Trimming cost V 6 bases and J 5 bases, with 17 bases left between them. Here the CDR3 reads CASRHPLGGNNEQFF. CDR3 DNA sequence: TGTGCCAGCAGACATCCGTTGGGGGGAAACAATGAGCAGTTCTTC.

The CDR3 region has the DNA TGTGCCAGCTCCCCCGGGGCAGGCTACGAGCAGTACTTC. This encodes CASSPGAGYEQYF. The chain employs TRBV18 and TRBJ2-7, with D perhaps being TRBD1 or TRBD2 (5 bases each). CDR1 is KGHSH, CDR2 LQKENI, per germline. Trimming took 6 bases from V and 3 from J, leaving 12 bases between them. There are 13 residues in the CDR3.

The chain joins TRBV11-3 to TRBJ2-2; D is undetermined. Germline assignment: CDR1 SGHNT and CDR2 YENEEA. The ends were cut back, 1 base at V and 5 bases at J, with 8 bases in the middle. The CDR3 has 14 residues. In nucleotides, the CDR3 is TGTGCCAGCAGCTTAGGTGGAAGTACCGGGGAGCTGTTTTTT. Translated, it gives CASSLGGSTGELFF.

This clonotype has only a few counts. J is TRBJ1-1 and V is TRBV6-5; possibly TRBD1 for D (6 bases). Germline CDR1 is MNHEY and CDR2 is SVGAGI. V gave up 3 bases and J gave up 8 bases, with 19 bases separating them. This CDR3 region has 15 residues. CDR3 DNA: TGTGCCAGCAGTTATAGCGGGGGCGGAGCTTTCGAAGCTTTCTTT. Protein sequence: CASSYSGGGAFEAFF.

The chain is built from TRBV12-3 or TRBV12-4 and TRBJ2-2; 8 bases line up with TRBD1. This CDR3 region has 16 residues. The V gene end was trimmed by 5 bases and the J gene end by 7 bases; junction bases not matched to a gene: 12. In nucleotides, the CDR3 is TGTGCCAGCAGTATTAATCCAGGGGGCGCAGGCGGGGAGCTGTTTTTT. It codes for CASSINPGGAGGELFF.

A word on this clonotype: It may be a read error: a sequence one base away is much more abundant. The chain is built from TRBV29-1 and TRBJ1-3; D might be TRBD1 (5 bases). V was cut by 4 bases and J by 5 bases, with 15 bases left in between. The CDR3 covers 14 residues. From germline, CDR1 is SQVTM and CDR2 ANQGSEA. CDR3 protein: CSVVVSGHRNTIYF. In nucleotides, the CDR3 is TGCAGCGTTGTAGTATCAGGGCACAGAAACACCATATATTTT.

There are many counts of this clonotype. V and J are TRBV6-6 and TRBJ1-2; TRBD1 agrees at 7 bases. CDR3 length equals 17 residues. Germline V gives CDR1 MNHNY, CDR2 SVGAGI (reference sequence). V lost 6 bases and J lost 2; bases outside the gene matches: 15. This CDR3 reads CASSAPYRGEANYGYTF. The CDR3 coding sequence is TGTGCCAGCAGCGCTCCGTACAGGGGAGAAGCCAACTATGGCTACACCTTC.